One sample yielded the 12 T cell receptor beta chains listed below, sequenced in a study of human T cells and chemical hapten exposure. TCRdb reprocessed the RACE reads via MiXCR and lists one record per CDR3 protein. The sample carries 62,000 or so distinct CDR3 sequences, 9.5% to 12% recorded once. Documented time point: patch test 3, about 24 weeks after DPC sensitization. Specified treatment: therapeutic diphenylcyclopropenone sensitization with weekly scalp DPC. Sequenced here: whole blood, sampled in connection with sensitization to the hapten diphenylcyclopropenone (DPC). The receptors stem from a woman in her 30s with alopecia areata. Some clones in this sample may be carry-over from other donors' samples.

This chain links TRBV29-1 with TRBJ2-7, with D tentatively TRBD1 (5 bases). The germline V gene encodes CDR1 SQVTM and CDR2 ANQGSEA. V gave up 4 bases and J gave up 1 base, with 11 bases separating them. The CDR3 has 13 amino acids. Written as DNA, the CDR3 is TGCAGCGTTGTAGGGGCTAATTCCTACGAGCAGTACTTC. This sequence encodes CSVVGANSYEQYF.

This clonotype was found a few times. V usage is TRBV11-2 and J usage is TRBJ2-1; the D is unclear. Germline V gives CDR1 SGHAT, CDR2 FQNNGV. V gave up 5 bases and J gave up 8 bases, with 7 bases separating them. The CDR3 has 11 amino acids. The CDR3 protein is CASSQYHEQFF. CDR3 DNA sequence: TGTGCCAGCAGCCAGTATCATGAGCAGTTCTTC.

This clonotype was seen ten or more times. V usage is TRBV20-1 and J usage is TRBJ2-7; D call uncertain. V was trimmed by 6 bases and J by 2 bases, leaving 11 bases between them. The germline V gene has CDR1 DFQATT and CDR2 SNEGSKA (reference sequence). This CDR3 region has 12 residues. CDR3 coding DNA: TGCAGTGCAAACGCAAGAACCTACGAGCAGTACTTC. Encoded protein: CSANARTYEQYF.

The chain has TRBV6-2 or TRBV6-3 and TRBJ2-7; the D gene is possibly TRBD1 (7 bases). The V gene's germline CDR1 is MNHEY and CDR2 SVGEGT. The CDR3 sequence is 14 residues long. With 7 bases removed from V and 0 bases from J, the gap between germline ends came to 13 bases. The CDR3 DNA reads as TGTGCCAGCACCCCAGGGGGGATCTCCTACGAGCAGTACTTC. Translation: CASTPGGISYEQYF.

This clonotype was recorded a few times. The CDR3 is CASSGGTTLTYEQYF. CDR3 nucleotide sequence: TGTGCCAGCAGCGGGGGGACAACCCTTACCTACGAGCAGTACTTC. This chain joins TRBV6-5 and TRBJ2-7, with a tentative D call TRBD2 (7 bases). The CDR3 extends over 15 amino acids. Trimming removed 6 bases from V and 2 bases from J, with 17 bases in between. The germline gives CDR1 MNHEY, CDR2 SVGAGI.

This clonotype has a handful of counts. V gene TRBV6-4 combines with J gene TRBJ2-5; D possibly corresponds to TRBD1 (7 bases). The CDR3 is 13 residues long. V gave up 7 bases and J gave up 3 bases, with 12 bases separating them. CDR1 is MRHNA and CDR2 is SNTAGT in the germline V gene. The CDR3 sequence: CASIQGRKETQYF. CDR3 DNA: TGTGCCAGCATACAGGGGAGGAAAGAGACCCAGTACTTC.

The chain uses TRBV7-9 and TRBJ1-2; a weak D match, TRBD1 (5 bases). With 2 bases removed from V and 6 bases from J, the gap between germline ends came to 10 bases. The CDR3 extends over 13 amino acids. CDR1 is SEHNR, CDR2 FQNEAQ, per germline (reference sequence). The CDR3 here is CASSLSGYNGYTF. The CDR3 DNA reads TGTGCCAGCAGCTTATCAGGGTATAATGGCTACACCTTC. Looking up the rest from reference TRBV7-9 and TRBJ1-2 gives the full variable domain: DTGVSQNPRHKITKRGQNVTFRCDPISEHNRLYWYRQTLGQGPEFLTYFQNEAQLEKSRLLSDRFSAERPKGSFSTLEIQRTEQGDSAMYLCASSLSGYNGYTFGSGTRLTVV.

Ten or more counts support this clonotype. V is TRBV28 and J is TRBJ1-2; D gene unclear. Looked up from germline, CDR1 is MDHEN and CDR2 is SYDVKM. V was clipped by 5 bases and J by 7 bases, with 14 bases between them. The CDR3 loop spans 13 amino acids. CDR3 nucleotides: TGTGCCAGCAGTGCCCTCCCCGTGGCTGGCTACACCTTC. This gives the protein CASSALPVAGYTF.

This clonotype showed up just a few times. The chain uses TRBV5-1 and TRBJ1-3, with 8 bases lining up with TRBD1. Germline V gene sequence: CDR1 SGHRS, CDR2 YFSETQ. The V and J ends lost 2 bases and 10 bases, in that order; junction bases with no gene match: 8. This CDR3 spans 14 amino acids. The CDR3 DNA reads as TGCGCCAGCAGCTTAACGACAGGGGCGCAGACCATATATTTT. Translated: CASSLTTGAQTIYF.

This clonotype was counted at least ten times. This chain joins TRBV6-5 and TRBJ2-3, with 9 bases aligning to TRBD2. Germline loops: CDR1 MNHEY, CDR2 SVGAGI. The CDR3 is made up of 22 amino acids. V lost 2 bases, J lost 0 bases, and 21 bases stayed unmatched. CDR3 sequence reads: CASSYPRGAEIAGASSTDTQYF. CDR3 sequence (DNA): TGTGCCAGCAGTTACCCGCGGGGGGCGGAAATAGCGGGGGCCTCTAGCACAGATACGCAGTATTTT.

In its sample, this clonotype was seen many times. The V and J genes are TRBV18 and TRBJ2-1, with D unclear. Trimming cost V 3 bases and J 2 bases, with 8 bases left between them. The CDR3 length is 14 residues. The germline gives CDR1 KGHSH, CDR2 LQKENI. Here the CDR3 DNA reads TGTGCCAGCTCACCTACCTCAGCCTACAATGAGCAGTTCTTC. Translation gives CASSPTSAYNEQFF.

This chain links TRBV20-1 with TRBJ2-1; tentative D call: TRBD2 (5 bases). Germline assignment: CDR1 DFQATT and CDR2 SNEGSKA (reference sequence). V was cut by 2 bases and J by 12 bases, with 17 bases left in between. The CDR3 is 13 amino acids. The CDR3 bases are TGCAGTGCTAGATCGACCCCCGGAGAGGGGCAGTTCTTC. This codes for CSARSTPGEGQFF.